The sequence of this T cell receptor beta chain was determined in a study of CD8 T cells in Susac syndrome. The TEMRA cells underwent FACS enrichment, while the CD8+ and CD4+ T cells underwent negative isolation. This clonotype was seen more than once but under ten times. RNA was extracted with the RNeasy kit, and a quantity of roughly 0.5 to 1 ug was reverse transcribed using random hexamers. The immunoSEQ assay covered 54 Vbeta and 13 Jbeta segments for CDR3. TCRdb reprocessed the immunoSEQ multiplex PCR reads with MiXCR, giving one entry per CDR3 protein. Counted here are just over 300,000 distinct CDR3 sequences, just over 90% occurring once; the ten biggest clones make up approximately 0.065%. Specimen: CD4+ T cells from PBMCs. The sequence derives from a human donor with multiple sclerosis.

The CDR3 protein is CASSLDGGVGNEQFF. CDR3 sequence (DNA): TGTGCCAGCAGCTTAGACGGGGGCGTCGGAAATGAGCAGTTCTTC. J is TRBJ2-1 and V is TRBV7-8; TRBD1 or TRBD2 may be the D gene (6 bases each). Trimming stripped 1 base from V and 7 bases from J, with 14 bases between. Looked up from germline, CDR1 is SGHVS and CDR2 is FQNEAQ. The CDR3 sequence is 15 residues long.